The 20 T cell receptor beta chains below all came from one sample that was sequenced in a study of T cell repertoires in cytomegalovirus infection. No antigen is known for these receptors. In TCRdb, the reads were re-called with MiXCR into one record per CDR3 protein. The table lists fewer than 350,000 distinct CDR3 sequences, almost 30% of them singletons, with 20% in the top ten. The material was cultured PBMCs, obtained from culture after CMV antigen stimulation. These TCRs come from a human donor in good health (CMV status not recorded). Some clones in this sample may be carry-over from other donors' samples.

The CDR3 DNA reads as TGTGCCAGTAAAAGGGAGCAGTACTTC. Its translation: CASKREQYF. The chain has TRBV27 and TRBJ2-7; no clear D. CDR1 is MNHEY and CDR2 is SMNVEV in the germline V gene (reference sequence). This CDR3 is built from 9 residues. V lost 9 bases and J lost 7, with 7 bases in between.

This chain joins TRBV4-2 and TRBJ2-1, with D hard to call. Per germline, CDR1 LGHNA and CDR2 YNFKEQ. This CDR3 region has 15 residues. V dropped 3 bases and J dropped 6 bases, with 15 bases sitting between them. The CDR3 sequence is CASSQATVATNEQFF. CDR3 in DNA: TGTGCCAGCAGCCAGGCCACTGTGGCCACCAATGAGCAGTTCTTC.

This clonotype was observed a handful of times. V and J are TRBV11-3 and TRBJ2-2; D is unclear. This CDR3 is 13 amino acids long. Trimming shortened V by 5 bases and J by 7 bases, and 11 bases separated the two germline ends. Germline assignment: CDR1 SGHNT and CDR2 YENEEA. The CDR3 here is CASSRLGHGELFF. The CDR3 DNA reads as TGTGCCAGCAGCCGACTCGGTCACGGGGAGCTGTTTTTT.

This clonotype has only a few counts. The chain couples TRBV11-2 to TRBJ1-2; 7 nucleotides match TRBD1. Germline trimming cut 1 base from V and 6 bases from J; bases unmatched to any gene: 17. The germline CDR1 and CDR2 sequences are SGHAT and FQNNGV. The CDR3 covers 18 residues. The CDR3 bases are TGTGCCAGCAGCTTAGGAACGGGAACGACAGGGTACGGAAATGGCTACACCTTC. It specifies CASSLGTGTTGYGNGYTF.

This clonotype was counted a few times. The chain couples TRBV12-3 or TRBV12-4 to TRBJ1-4; D may be TRBD1 (5 bases). The CDR3 length is 13 residues. Trimming left V 4 bases short and J 7 bases short, with 10 bases between. The CDR3, as DNA: TGTGCCAGCAGTTGGGACGGCGGTGAAAAACTGTTTTTT. Its protein is CASSWDGGEKLFF.

The V gene is TRBV12-3 or TRBV12-4, the J gene TRBJ2-7, with D perhaps TRBD1 (5 bases). The CDR3 has 13 residues. The germline V and J ends were trimmed by 4 bases and 6 bases, with 13 bases remaining between them. This chain's CDR3 is CASSSRTQSEQYF. The CDR3 region has the DNA TGTGCCAGCAGTTCCCGGACACAAAGCGAGCAGTACTTC.

The V gene is TRBV20-1, the J gene TRBJ2-1, with D perhaps given as TRBD1 or TRBD2 (5 bases each). Trimming pared 7 bases from V and 6 bases from J, leaving 19 bases between. From germline, CDR1 is DFQATT and CDR2 SNEGSKA (reference sequence). The CDR3 is made up of 14 amino acids. The chain's CDR3 is CSVPRGLRSNEQFF. The CDR3 DNA follows: TGCAGTGTCCCGAGGGGCCTCCGAAGCAATGAGCAGTTCTTC.

This clonotype was seen more than once but under ten times. This chain joins TRBV7-3 and TRBJ1-5; the D gene is possibly TRBD1 (6 bases). The CDR3 extends over 15 amino acids. CDR1 SGHTA and CDR2 FQGTGA come from the germline V gene. Trimming removed 6 bases from V and 0 bases from J, with 12 bases in between. The CDR3 loop is CASSPKGDSNQPQHF. DNA for the CDR3: TGTGCCAGCAGTCCAAAGGGGGATAGCAATCAGCCCCAGCATTTT.

J is TRBJ1-2 and V is TRBV4-3; 7 bases are shared with TRBD1. Germline V gives CDR1 LGHNA, CDR2 YSLEER. Trimming cost V 0 bases and J 5 bases; bases outside gene matches: 6. This CDR3 comprises 15 residues. The CDR3 loop reads CASSQDQGVYYGYTF. The CDR3, as DNA: TGCGCCAGCAGCCAAGACCAGGGGGTATATTATGGCTACACCTTC.

This clonotype was found a few times. V is TRBV28 and J is TRBJ2-3, with D perhaps matching TRBD2 (6 bases). CDR3 length: 15 residues. In germline, CDR1 is MDHEN, CDR2 SYDVKM. V lost 7 bases, J lost 5 bases, and 19 bases lay in between. Written as DNA, the CDR3 is TGTGCCAGCAAGGCTGGACTACTAATCAAAGATACGCAGTATTTT. Residues: CASKAGLLIKDTQYF.

This clonotype was detected a few times. The chain employs TRBV6-5 and TRBJ2-7; possibly TRBD1 for D (6 bases). Trimming took 0 bases from V and 6 from J, leaving 15 bases between them. CDR3 length: 15 residues. CDR1 and CDR2 from the germline V gene are MNHEY and SVGAGI. This CDR3 reads CASSYSTGPGVEQYF. CDR3 sequence (DNA): TGTGCCAGCAGTTACTCGACAGGCCCTGGGGTCGAGCAGTACTTC.

The gene calls are TRBV28 and TRBJ2-2, with 11 nucleotides matching TRBD2. The CDR3 is 15 residues long. V lost 8 bases and J lost 7; bases outside the gene matches: 9. The germline CDR1 and CDR2 sequences are MDHEN and SYDVKM. This chain's CDR3 is CASHFSGRAVGELFF. In DNA form, the CDR3 reads TGTGCCAGCCACTTTAGCGGGAGGGCCGTCGGGGAGCTGTTTTTT.

The gene calls are TRBV28 and TRBJ1-6; TRBD1 matches 9 bases. The CDR3 length is 16 residues. After removal of 4 bases from V and 7 bases from J, the junction contained 8 bases not matched to a gene. From germline, CDR1 is MDHEN and CDR2 SYDVKM. The CDR3 sequence: CASSSPGTGINSPLHF. The CDR3 DNA is TGTGCCAGCAGTTCCCCCGGGACAGGGATAAATTCACCCCTCCACTTT.

This clonotype was observed a few times. V is TRBV12-3 or TRBV12-4 and J is TRBJ2-7; D assignment may be TRBD1 or TRBD2 (7 bases each). The CDR3 loop spans 12 amino acids. The V end was cut by 6 bases, the J end by 6 bases, with 12 bases between. CDR3 region: CASSRGGVEQYF. The CDR3, as DNA: TGTGCCAGCAGCAGGGGGGGGGTCGAGCAGTACTTC.

This clonotype was seen repeatedly, ten times or more. The gene calls are TRBV7-9 and TRBJ1-2, with D tentatively TRBD1 (6 bases). Trimming left V 7 bases short and J 8 bases short, with 23 bases between. The CDR3 has 15 residues. CDR1 and CDR2 from the germline V gene are SEHNR and FQNEAQ (reference sequence). CDR3 amino acids: CASTPPPLQGSGYTF. In DNA form, the CDR3 reads TGTGCCAGCACCCCGCCTCCGCTACAGGGCTCCGGCTACACCTTC.

The V and J genes are TRBV12-3 or TRBV12-4 and TRBJ2-1; 13 nucleotides align to TRBD2. CDR3 length equals 17 residues. The V gene end was trimmed by 3 bases and the J gene end by 5 bases; junction bases not matched to a gene: 7. CDR3 nucleotides: TGTGCCAGCAGTTTTCGGACTAGCGGGAGCCCGAACAATGAGCAGTTCTTC. Its protein product is CASSFRTSGSPNNEQFF.

The V and J genes are TRBV10-3 and TRBJ2-6; 10 bases line up with TRBD1. Germline lookup yields CDR1 ENHRY and CDR2 SYGVKD. The CDR3 spans 16 residues. Trimming at V came to 6 bases and at J to 2 bases, leaving 4 bases not matched to a gene. The CDR3 DNA sequence: TGTGCCATCAGCACGGACAGGGGGACTGGGGCCAACGTCCTGACTTTC. Translated: CAISTDRGTGANVLTF.

The rearrangement links TRBV2 to TRBJ2-1, with TRBD1 identical over 8 bases. The germline V gene encodes CDR1 SNHLY and CDR2 FYNNEI. The length of the CDR3 is 15 residues. V dropped 7 bases and J dropped 0; count of bases not matched to a gene: 5. Here the CDR3 DNA reads TGTGCCAGCAATGACAGGGGACTCTCCTACAATGAGCAGTTCTTC. This encodes CASNDRGLSYNEQFF.

The genes are TRBV19 and TRBJ2-1, with 9 nucleotides matching TRBD1. J lost 8 bases, V lost 5 bases, and 10 bases had no gene match. Germline V gene data show CDR1 as LNHDA and CDR2 as SQIVND (reference sequence). The length of the CDR3 is 15 residues. In nucleotides, the CDR3 is TGTGCCAGTAGTCGCCCGACAGGGGGTACCGATGAGCAGTTCTTC. Its translation: CASSRPTGGTDEQFF. Full variable domain (outside the CDR3, taken from reference TRBV19 and TRBJ2-1): DGGITQSPKYLFRKEGQNVTLSCEQNLNHDAMYWYRQDPGQGLRLIYYSQIVNDFQKGDIAEGYSVSREKKESFPLTVTSAQKNPTAFYLCASSRPTGGTDEQFFGPGTRLTVL.

This clonotype was seen only a few times. This rearrangement joins TRBV19 to TRBJ1-1, with D perhaps matching TRBD1 (5 bases). The V gene lost 7 bases and the J gene lost 0 bases, with 12 bases spanning the gap. The CDR3 consists of 14 residues. The germline CDR1 and CDR2 sequences are LNHDA and SQIVND (reference sequence). The CDR3 nucleotides read TGTGCCAGTACCATGGGACGGATGAACACTGAAGCTTTCTTT. Protein product: CASTMGRMNTEAFF. The full variable domain, its missing parts supplied by reference TRBV19 and TRBJ1-1, is DGGITQSPKYLFRKEGQNVTLSCEQNLNHDAMYWYRQDPGQGLRLIYYSQIVNDFQKGDIAEGYSVSREKKESFPLTVTSAQKNPTAFYLCASTMGRMNTEAFFGQGTRLTVV.